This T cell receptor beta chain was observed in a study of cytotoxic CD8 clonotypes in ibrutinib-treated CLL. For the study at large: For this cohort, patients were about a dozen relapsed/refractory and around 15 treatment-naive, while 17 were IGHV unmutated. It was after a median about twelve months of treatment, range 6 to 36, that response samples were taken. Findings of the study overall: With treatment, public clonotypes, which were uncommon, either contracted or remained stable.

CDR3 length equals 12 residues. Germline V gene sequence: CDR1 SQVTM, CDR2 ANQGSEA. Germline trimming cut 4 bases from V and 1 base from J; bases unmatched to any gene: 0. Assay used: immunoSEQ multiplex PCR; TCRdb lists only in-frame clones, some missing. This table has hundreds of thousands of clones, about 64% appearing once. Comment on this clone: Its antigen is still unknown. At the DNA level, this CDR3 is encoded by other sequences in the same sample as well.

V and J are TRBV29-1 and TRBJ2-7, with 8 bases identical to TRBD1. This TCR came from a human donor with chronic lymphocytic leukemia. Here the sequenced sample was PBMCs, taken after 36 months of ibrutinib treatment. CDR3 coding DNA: TGCAGCGTTGGACAGGGGTCCTACGAGCAGTACTTC. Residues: CSVGQGSYEQYF.